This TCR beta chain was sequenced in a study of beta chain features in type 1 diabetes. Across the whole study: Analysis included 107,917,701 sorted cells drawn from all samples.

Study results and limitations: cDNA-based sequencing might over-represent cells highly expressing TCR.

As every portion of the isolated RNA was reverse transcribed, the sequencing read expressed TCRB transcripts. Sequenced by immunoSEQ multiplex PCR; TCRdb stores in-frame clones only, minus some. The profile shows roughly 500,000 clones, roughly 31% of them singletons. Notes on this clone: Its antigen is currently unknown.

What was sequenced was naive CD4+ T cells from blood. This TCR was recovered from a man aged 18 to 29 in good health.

This CDR3 is CASSPTSWTETQYF. CDR3 nucleotides: TGTGCCAGCAGCCCAACCTCCTGGACGGAGACCCAGTACTTC. The chain is built from TRBV5-4 and TRBJ2-5; D is ambiguous. The CDR3 loop spans 14 amino acids. Germline CDR1 is SGHNT and CDR2 is YYREEE (reference sequence). Trimming stripped 4 bases from V and 5 bases from J, with 15 bases between.